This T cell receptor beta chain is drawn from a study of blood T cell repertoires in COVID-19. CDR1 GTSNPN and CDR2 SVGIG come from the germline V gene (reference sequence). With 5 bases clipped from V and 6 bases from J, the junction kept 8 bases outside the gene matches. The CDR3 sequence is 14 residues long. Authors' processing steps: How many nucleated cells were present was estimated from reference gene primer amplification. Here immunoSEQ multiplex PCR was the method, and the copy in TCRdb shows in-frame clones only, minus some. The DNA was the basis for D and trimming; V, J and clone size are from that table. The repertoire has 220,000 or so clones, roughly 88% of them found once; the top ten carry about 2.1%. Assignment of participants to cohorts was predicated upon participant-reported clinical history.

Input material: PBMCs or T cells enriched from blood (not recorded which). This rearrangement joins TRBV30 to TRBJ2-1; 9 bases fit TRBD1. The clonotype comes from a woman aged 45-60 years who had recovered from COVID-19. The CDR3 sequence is CAWDPGQGLNEQFF. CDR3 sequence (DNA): TGTGCCTGGGACCCGGGACAGGGTCTCAATGAGCAGTTCTTC.